This T cell receptor beta chain was retrieved from a study of T cells in Graves' hyperthyroidism and ophthalmopathy. Uncontrolled infections, other autoimmune diseases, pregnancy or lactation led to exclusion of patients. From RNA transcripts, TCR beta CDR3 regions were amplified. The TCR CDR3 first-round RT-PCR relied on the HTBI primer set. TCRdb reanalysed the multiplex PCR reads using MiXCR and keeps one entry per CDR3 protein. The sample holds 600,000 to 700,000 distinct CDR3 sequences; about 45% are singletons and the top ten take 7% to 7.5%. Study-wide findings and caveats: Blood also contained most expanded thyroid clonotypes above 0.001.

Trimming cost V 1 base and J 1 base; bases outside gene matches: 3. Germline V gene data show CDR1 as LNHNV and CDR2 as YYDKDF (reference sequence). The CDR3 loop spans 15 amino acids. To note about this clonotype: What it binds is unknown. Possible read error: a much larger clone is one base away.

The chain carries TRBV15 and TRBJ1-1; TRBD1 agrees at 7 bases. Material: peripheral blood or thyroid tissue (not recorded which). The receptor comes from an adult man with Graves' disease, either hyperthyroidism or ophthalmopathy (not recorded which). CDR3: CATSRGNRGNTEAFF. As DNA, the CDR3 is TGTGCCACCAGCAGAGGGAACAGGGGGAACACTGAAGCTTTCTTT.